This T cell receptor beta chain was recorded in a study of T cells in Graves' hyperthyroidism and ophthalmopathy. Background on the study: Peripheral blood specimens were obtained at initial diagnosis, prior to any treatment. Study conclusions and caveats: A model using 13 V-J features told ophthalmopathy apart from stable hyperthyroidism.

This clonotype was counted at least ten times. Its matching antigen is unknown. V lost 4 bases and J 0 bases, leaving 0 bases between the germline ends. The germline V gene has CDR1 MDHEN and CDR2 SYDVKM. There are 11 residues in the CDR3. The CDR3 regions of TCR beta were amplified from RNA transcripts. Initially, a first-round RT-PCR of the TCR CDR3 employed the HTBI primer set. TCRdb recomputed calls from the multiplex PCR reads with MiXCR, one row per CDR3 protein. Seen here are around 250,000 distinct CDR3 sequences, 16% observed once, and the top ten hold approximately 30%. The genes are TRBV28 and TRBJ1-2; D call uncertain. The source material was blood. The clonotype comes from a young woman with Graves' ophthalmopathy. CDR3 amino acids: CASSSNYGYTF. CDR3 nucleotide sequence: TGTGCCAGCAGTTCTAACTATGGCTACACCTTC.